These 21 T cell receptor beta chains were sequenced from one sample in a study of cytomegalovirus exposure and HLA in healthy donors. Primers included in the PCR were 60 Vbeta and 13 Jbeta primers. Libraries were prepared by immunoSEQ multiplex PCR; TCRdb keeps only in-frame clonotypes and omits some of them. The sample records over 95,000 clones, 60% to 80% being singletons. Sequencing was performed on PBMCs. These receptors all stem from a female donor in good health and CMV-seronegative.

This sequence joins TRBV11-2 and TRBJ1-3; D call uncertain. V was trimmed by 2 bases and J by 0 bases, leaving 17 bases between them. This CDR3 region has 18 residues. Per germline, CDR1 SGHAT and CDR2 FQNNGV. CDR3: CASSLFRRPGSSGNTIYF. The CDR3 region has the DNA TGTGCCAGCAGCTTATTTCGCCGGCCAGGCTCCTCTGGAAACACCATATATTTT.

This chain uses TRBV28 with TRBJ2-3; D ambiguous. Germline V gives CDR1 MDHEN, CDR2 SYDVKM. The CDR3 is 13 residues long. Trimming took 2 bases from V and 2 from J, leaving 5 bases between them. DNA for the CDR3: TGTGCCAGCAGTTTACCCCACACAGATACGCAGTATTTT. As protein: CASSLPHTDTQYF.

CDR3 in DNA: TGTGCCAGCAGCTTAGCAGTCGGGAGTTCCCCCGAGCAGTACTTC. It is translated as CASSLAVGSSPEQYF. The J gene is TRBJ2-7, the V gene TRBV7-2; possibly TRBD2 for D (6 bases). Germline-derived CDR1 and CDR2 are SGHTA and FQGNSA. This CDR3 contains 15 residues. The V end lost 0 bases, the J end lost 6 bases, and 15 bases lay between the germline ends.

V usage is TRBV28 and J usage is TRBJ2-1; D is unresolved. V lost 2 bases and J 5 bases, leaving 13 bases between the germline ends. This CDR3 spans 15 amino acids. Per the germline V gene, CDR1 is MDHEN and CDR2 is SYDVKM. The CDR3 loop is CASSLRGGWNNEQFF. The CDR3, as DNA: TGTGCCAGCAGTTTAAGAGGCGGCTGGAACAATGAGCAGTTCTTC.

V is TRBV5-5 and J is TRBJ2-2, with 11 bases lining up with TRBD2. The CDR3 is made up of 17 amino acids. Germline V lookup: CDR1 SGHKS, CDR2 YYEKEE (reference sequence). The trim removed 0 bases at V and 5 bases at J, leaving 6 bases unmatched. This CDR3 reads CASSLALGLAATGELFF. The CDR3 DNA reads TGTGCCAGCAGCTTGGCCCTGGGACTAGCGGCAACCGGGGAGCTGTTTTTT.

The chain recombines TRBV9 with TRBJ1-1, with 8 bases that match TRBD1. The ends lost 0 bases at V and 7 bases at J; junction bases unmatched: 8. The CDR3 sequence is 15 residues long. Germline lookup yields CDR1 SGDLS and CDR2 YYNGEE. CDR3 in amino acids: CASSVGGTGRGEAFF. DNA of the CDR3: TGTGCCAGCAGCGTAGGGGGGACAGGTCGGGGTGAAGCTTTCTTT.

As to this clone: Sequence at one end of the junction differs from germline and may be a read error. This rearrangement joins TRBV6-6 to TRBJ2-7; the D gene is possibly TRBD2 (5 bases). Germline loops: CDR1 MNHNY, CDR2 SVGAGI (reference sequence). This CDR3 region has 11 residues. Here the CDR3 reads CASSYSGSSFF. The CDR3 DNA reads as TGTGCCAGCAGTTACTCGGGGAGCTCCTTCTTC.

V gene TRBV5-1 combines with J gene TRBJ2-3; the match to TRBD2 covers 10 bases. The V gene's germline CDR1 is SGHRS and CDR2 YFSETQ. The CDR3 extends over 16 amino acids. Trimming cost V 3 bases and J 2 bases; bases outside gene matches: 6. The CDR3 bases are TGCGCCAGCAGCTATCTAGCGGGGGATCCCACAGATACGCAGTATTTT. Amino acids: CASSYLAGDPTDTQYF.

J is TRBJ2-7 and V is TRBV5-4; TRBD2 matches at 10 bases. This CDR3 is 15 amino acids long. Germline V gene data show CDR1 as SGHNT and CDR2 as YYREEE (reference sequence). V was pared by 4 bases and J by 4 bases, with 8 bases of the junction left unmatched. The CDR3 DNA follows: TGTGCCAGCAGCCCAAGGAGCGGGGGGGCGTACGAGCAGTACTTC. Translating it yields CASSPRSGGAYEQYF.

As regards this clone: A junction end diverges from the germline sequence, so it may reflect a read error. The chain has TRBV7-7 and TRBJ2-7; D is possibly TRBD1 (7 bases). The CDR3 has 15 residues. Germline V gene data show CDR1 as SSHAT and CDR2 as FNYEAQ (reference sequence). CDR3 coding DNA: TGTGCTAGCAGCTTAGCGGCAGGGGGGTCCTACGAGCAGTACTTC. It translates to CASSLAAGGSYEQYF.

This clone was recorded once. The rearrangement joins TRBV28 to TRBJ2-7; TRBD1 agrees at 12 bases. Germline CDR1 reads MDHEN; CDR2 reads SYDVKM. The CDR3 totals 15 residues. The ends lost 5 bases at V and 5 bases at J; junction bases unmatched: 7. CDR3 coding DNA: TGTGCCAGCAGTCCTGGGACAGGGGGCTTCAACGAGCAGTACTTC. Translated: CASSPGTGGFNEQYF.

The chain is built from TRBV5-4 and TRBJ2-7; D call uncertain. Trimming left V 0 bases short and J 3 bases short, with 13 bases between. This CDR3 is 15 amino acids long. From germline, CDR1 is SGHNT and CDR2 YYREEE (reference sequence). The CDR3 DNA is TGTGCCAGCAGCTTGGCCGGAGTCTCCAGCTACGAGCAGTACTTC. Protein: CASSLAGVSSYEQYF.

J is TRBJ2-7 and V is TRBV5-1, with 7 bases that match TRBD1. The V gene end was trimmed by 4 bases and the J gene end by 2 bases; junction bases not matched to a gene: 3. The CDR3 sequence is 13 residues long. The germline gives CDR1 SGHRS, CDR2 YFSETQ. The CDR3 is CASSRDSPYEQYF. In nucleotides, the CDR3 is TGCGCCAGCAGCCGGGACAGCCCCTACGAGCAGTACTTC. The full variable domain, in which reference TRBV5-1 and TRBJ2-7 provide the parts outside the CDR3, is KAGVTQTPRYLIKTRGQQVTLSCSPISGHRSVSWYQQTPGQGLQFLFEYFSETQRNKGNFPGRFSGRQFSNSRSEMNVSTLELGDSALYLCASSRDSPYEQYFGPGTRLTVT.

The chain has TRBV5-6 and TRBJ1-1; D may be TRBD1 (6 bases). Trimming cost V 0 bases and J 7 bases, with 10 bases left between them. Germline CDR1 SGHDT, CDR2 YYEEEE. This CDR3 is 13 amino acids long. The CDR3 DNA is TGTGCCAGCAGCTTGGCAGGGGTTAATGAAGCTTTCTTT. Translated: CASSLAGVNEAFF. The full variable domain, in which reference TRBV5-6 and TRBJ1-1 provide the parts outside the CDR3, is DAGVTQSPTHLIKTRGQQVTLRCSPKSGHDTVSWYQQALGQGPQFIFQYYEEEERQRGNFPDRFSGHQFPNYSSELNVNALLLGDSALYLCASSLAGVNEAFFGQGTRLTVV.

This chain links TRBV5-5 with TRBJ1-1; D perhaps matches TRBD1 (6 bases). V dropped 2 bases and J dropped 6 bases, with 8 bases sitting between them. CDR1 SGHKS and CDR2 YYEKEE come from the germline V gene (reference sequence). This CDR3 region has 12 residues. CDR3 region: CASSFSGAEAFF. CDR3 DNA sequence: TGTGCCAGCAGCTTTTCAGGGGCTGAAGCTTTCTTT.

This clone was observed once. DNA of the CDR3: TGCGCCAGCAGCCAGCAGCAGGGGAGCACAGATACGCAGTATTTT. It codes for CASSQQQGSTDTQYF. This sequence joins TRBV4-1 and TRBJ2-3; possible D gene TRBD1, 6 bases. CDR3 size: 15 residues. Germline CDR1 and CDR2: MGHRA and YSYEKL. Trimming removed 3 bases from V and 0 bases from J, with 10 bases in between.

This clone was seen a single time. The rearrangement joins TRBV6-6 to TRBJ1-1, with 8 bases fitting TRBD1. The CDR3 spans 14 residues. After removal of 4 bases from V and 3 bases from J, the junction contained 4 bases not matched to a gene. Per the germline V gene, CDR1 is MNHNY and CDR2 is SVGAGI (reference sequence). The chain's CDR3 is CASSFDRGDTEAFF. CDR3 in DNA: TGTGCCAGCAGTTTTGACAGGGGCGACACTGAAGCTTTCTTT.

The chain is built from TRBV30 and TRBJ2-7; no definite D call. Germline loops: CDR1 GTSNPN, CDR2 SVGIG (reference sequence). V lost 1 base, J lost 0 bases, and 10 bases lay in between. CDR3 length: 14 residues. CDR3 loop: CAWSARLSSYEQYF. The CDR3 coding sequence is TGTGCCTGGAGTGCGCGCTTATCCTCCTACGAGCAGTACTTC.

The chain couples TRBV5-4 to TRBJ2-5; 7 bases are shared with TRBD1. The CDR3 is 15 residues long. Trimming took 6 bases from V and 2 from J; bases not matched to a gene: 10. The germline gives CDR1 SGHNT, CDR2 YYREEE (reference sequence). The CDR3 sequence is CASIAEGRGQETQYF. In DNA form, the CDR3 reads TGTGCCAGCATCGCCGAAGGCAGGGGGCAAGAGACCCAGTACTTC.

In regard to this clone: This sample also contains other DNA sequences that code for the same CDR3. This chain uses TRBV4-2 with TRBJ2-3, with a possible D match to TRBD2 (5 bases). The CDR3 contains 15 residues. Germline V gene sequence: CDR1 LGHNA, CDR2 YNFKEQ. With 0 bases removed from V and 0 bases from J, the gap between germline ends came to 7 bases. The CDR3 reads CASSQEEGSTDTQYF. The DNA for the CDR3 is TGTGCCAGCAGCCAAGAAGAGGGTAGCACAGATACGCAGTATTTT.

The J gene is TRBJ1-1, the V gene TRBV6-5, with 9 bases that match TRBD1. The V gene's germline CDR1 is MNHEY and CDR2 SVGAGI. The CDR3 is 15 amino acids. The trim removed 6 bases at V and 1 base at J, leaving 6 bases unmatched. The CDR3 DNA follows: TGTGCCAGCAGAACTACACAGGGGGCGAACACTGAAGCTTTCTTT. It yields the protein CASRTTQGANTEAFF.